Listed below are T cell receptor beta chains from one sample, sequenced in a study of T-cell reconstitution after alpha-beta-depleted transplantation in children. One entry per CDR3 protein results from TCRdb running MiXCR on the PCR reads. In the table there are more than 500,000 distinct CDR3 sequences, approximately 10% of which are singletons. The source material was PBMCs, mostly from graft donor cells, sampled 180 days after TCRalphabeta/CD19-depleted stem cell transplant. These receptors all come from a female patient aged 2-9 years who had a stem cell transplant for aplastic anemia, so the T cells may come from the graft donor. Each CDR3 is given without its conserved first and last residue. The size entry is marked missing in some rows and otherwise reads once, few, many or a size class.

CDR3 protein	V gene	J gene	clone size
SARALAGGPKDTQY	TRBV20-1	TRBJ2-3	NA
ASSLRTRTYEQY	TRBV28	TRBJ2-7	many
ASSLTGVLGYSNQPQH	TRBV27	TRBJ1-5	NA
ASSSRPGNNSPLH	TRBV7-3	TRBJ1-6	many
ASSQFNGPSWGNQPQH	TRBV4-3	TRBJ1-5	few
ASSAYNTGELF	TRBV11-2	TRBJ2-2	few
ASSYQPPRQGSDAF	TRBV6-2/TRBV6-3	TRBJ1-1	NA
ASSLAGGEGYGYT	TRBV28	TRBJ1-2	NA
ASNQDRANYGYT	TRBV6-1	TRBJ1-2	NA
SARLGVRYGYT	TRBV20-1	TRBJ1-2	few
SVLKGGRGTREQF	TRBV29-1	TRBJ2-1	few
ASSRPRARGLQETQY	TRBV28	TRBJ2-5	many
ASSLGPGQGDTGELF	TRBV3-1	TRBJ2-2	NA
ATSRVPARGVTHGYT	TRBV15	TRBJ1-2	many
ATSRERGTYEQY	TRBV15	TRBJ2-7	NA
ASSFPGYNEQF	TRBV11-2	TRBJ2-1	NA
ASSPVAGPTDTQY	TRBV7-9	TRBJ2-3	few
ASSLTGVWAGELF	TRBV6-1	TRBJ2-2	NA
ASSSFGVSTDTQY	TRBV7-8	TRBJ2-3	few
ASSPGQGGLNEQF	TRBV19	TRBJ2-1	NA
SVGTGGNTIY	TRBV29-1	TRBJ1-3	few
ASRWGLAGDLTGELF	TRBV5-1	TRBJ2-2	few
ASSQLAALNEQF	TRBV3-1	TRBJ2-1	NA